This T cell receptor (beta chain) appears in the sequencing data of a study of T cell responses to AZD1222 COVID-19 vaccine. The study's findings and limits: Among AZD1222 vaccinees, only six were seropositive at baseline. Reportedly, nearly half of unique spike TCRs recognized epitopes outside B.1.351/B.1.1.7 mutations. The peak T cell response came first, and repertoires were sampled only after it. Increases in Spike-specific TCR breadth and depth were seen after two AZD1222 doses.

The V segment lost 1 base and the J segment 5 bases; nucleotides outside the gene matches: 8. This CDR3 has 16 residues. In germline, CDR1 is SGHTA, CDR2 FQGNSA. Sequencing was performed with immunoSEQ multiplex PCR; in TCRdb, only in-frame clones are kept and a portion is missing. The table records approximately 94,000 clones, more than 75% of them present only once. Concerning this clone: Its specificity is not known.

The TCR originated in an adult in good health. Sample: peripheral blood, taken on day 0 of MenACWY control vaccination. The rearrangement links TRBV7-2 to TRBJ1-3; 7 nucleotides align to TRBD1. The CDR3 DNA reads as TGTGCCAGCAGCTTAGGGGCAGGGGGGATGAGAAACACCATATATTTT. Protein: CASSLGAGGMRNTIYF. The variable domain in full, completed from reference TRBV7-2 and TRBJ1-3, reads GAGVSQSPSNKVTEKGKDVELRCDPISGHTALYWYRQSLGQGLEFLIYFQGNSAPDKSGLPSDRFSAERTGGSVSTLTIQRTQQEDSAVYLCASSLGAGGMRNTIYFGEGSWLTVV.